This T cell receptor beta chain originates from a study of cytomegalovirus exposure and HLA in healthy donors. Study-wide results and caveats: There were around 160 TCR beta chains listed as cytomegalovirus-associated. Analyzed later, association rates of TCRs varied across HLA loci, with DRB1 most and HLA-C fewest.

The study ran its PCR with 60 Vbeta and 13 Jbeta primers. Sequencing used immunoSEQ multiplex PCR; TCRdb keeps in-frame clones, though not all of them. Of about 130,000 clones in the sample, approximately 9% were seen once. This clone occurred a few times. Its matching antigen is unknown. Trimming took off 4 bases at V and 6 bases at J, with 15 bases between the two ends. Per the germline V gene, CDR1 is SGDLS and CDR2 is YYNGEE. The CDR3 is 14 amino acids. The rearrangement uses TRBV9 and TRBJ2-3, with D maybe TRBD1 (5 bases). This clonotype was obtained from a woman in her thirties or forties in good health and CMV-seropositive. The specimen was PBMCs. The DNA of the CDR3 is TGTGCCAGCAGCAGAACCCTGAAGGGGGATACGCAGTATTTT. It codes for CASSRTLKGDTQYF.